This T cell receptor beta chain was observed in a study of CD8+ T cells in alopecia areata. At the level of the study: A regimen of oral tofacitinib, 5 to 10 mg twice daily, was given to treated patients. Regarding the study as a whole: Relative to normal scalp, lesional scalp, especially alopecia totalis/universalis, showed higher clonality.

Treatment specified: oral pan-JAK inhibitor, 5-10 mg twice daily. After isolation, RNA underwent reverse transcription to generate cDNA as the sequencing template. TCRdb keeps only in-frame clones here, not all; method: immunoSEQ multiplex PCR. The sample has 110,000 or so clones; 50% to 65% are singletons. From germline, CDR1 is MGHDK and CDR2 SYGVNS. J lost 5 bases, V lost 9 bases, and 3 bases had no gene match. This CDR3 is 11 amino acids long. Notes on this clone: Its antigen is not known.

The sequence came from a human donor with alopecia areata. The chain carries TRBV25-1 and TRBJ2-7; TRBD1 agrees at 8 bases. This sample comprised CD4+ T cells sorted from blood, obtained at week 24, from a patient treated with tofacitinib. CDR3: CASSDRDEQYF. As DNA, the CDR3 is TGTGCCAGTTCGGACAGGGACGAGCAGTACTTC.